This T cell receptor beta chain was sequenced during a study of cytotoxic CD8 clonotypes in ibrutinib-treated CLL. Study in general: Partial response occurred in roughly 24 patients and complete response in 2; at median around 5.5 years, approximately 14 remained remitted and some 12 progressed.

Concerning this clone itself: The antigen is not known.

Trimming stripped 2 bases from V and 2 bases from J, with 9 bases between. There are 13 residues in the CDR3. The germline V gene has CDR1 GTSNPN and CDR2 SVGIG (reference sequence). Study-level findings and limits: Treatment left the uncommon public clonotypes either contracted or stable in frequency. Clonality went up at the time of ibrutinib response, stayed stable in sustained remission, and later dropped back toward its baseline level at progression.

Depth targeted 1 in 200,000 to 1 in 1 million T cells, averaging 10x coverage per clonotype. TCRdb keeps only in-frame clones here, not all; method: immunoSEQ multiplex PCR. The sample records approximately 23,000 clones, around 72% being singletons. The receptor was derived from a human donor with chronic lymphocytic leukemia. The specimen comprised PBMCs, sampled before ibrutinib treatment. The chain uses TRBV30 and TRBJ1-2; D gene ambiguous. The CDR3 DNA reads as TGTGCCTGGAGTTTAGGCATAAACTATGGCTACACCTTC. Protein product: CAWSLGINYGYTF.